This entry lists 27 T cell receptor beta chains sequenced from one sample in a study of shared clonotypes between healthy human individuals. Terminally differentiated effector memory CD45RA+ cells were left out of the naive CD8 fraction, which was CD45RO-negative and positively selected for CCR7. Sequenced by immunoSEQ multiplex PCR; TCRdb stores in-frame clones only, minus some. The data show some 1,900,000 clones, with about 95% seen just once and 1% to 1.5% held by the top ten. Sequenced sample: naive CD8+ T cells sorted from blood. The receptors shown here come from a man between 18 and 29 years old in good health.

The chain is built from TRBV27 and TRBJ1-6, with D possibly matching TRBD1 (6 bases). The CDR3 runs 16 residues. The V gene lost 5 bases and the J gene lost 9 bases, with 20 bases spanning the gap. The germline V gene has CDR1 MNHEY and CDR2 SMNVEV (reference sequence). The CDR3 spells CASSTIGVTGVSPLHF. The DNA of the CDR3 is TGTGCCAGCAGTACTATAGGGGTGACAGGCGTTTCACCCCTCCACTTT.

V gene TRBV2 combines with J gene TRBJ2-3; no clear D gene. The length of the CDR3 is 15 residues. Per the germline V gene, CDR1 is SNHLY and CDR2 is FYNNEI. With 1 base removed from V and 0 bases from J, the gap between germline ends came to 8 bases. The CDR3 sequence: CASSEVGLSTDTQYF. The CDR3 bases are TGTGCCAGCAGTGAAGTAGGATTAAGCACAGATACGCAGTATTTT.

The chain carries TRBV15 and TRBJ2-7; 11 nucleotides match TRBD2. J lost 1 base, V lost 4 bases, and 3 bases had no gene match. The CDR3 loop spans 15 amino acids. Per the germline V gene, CDR1 is LNHNV and CDR2 is YYDKDF (reference sequence). CDR3 sequence: CATSTGLAESYEQYF. In DNA, the CDR3 is TGTGCCACCAGCACGGGACTAGCGGAATCCTACGAGCAGTACTTC. Full variable domain (rest looked up from reference TRBV15 and TRBJ2-7): DAMVIQNPRYQVTQFGKPVTLSCSQTLNHNVMYWYQQKSSQAPKLLFHYYDKDFNNEADTPDNFQSRRPNTSFCFLDIRSPGLGDTAMYLCATSTGLAESYEQYFGPGTRLTVT.

V is TRBV5-4 and J is TRBJ2-5; D perhaps matches TRBD2 (5 bases). V was pared by 4 bases and J by 7 bases, with 14 bases between. The CDR3 spans 13 residues. Germline V lookup: CDR1 SGHNT, CDR2 YYREEE (reference sequence). In nucleotides, the CDR3 is TGTGCCAGCAGCCCTGACGGAGGAGGGACCCAGTACTTC. Amino acids: CASSPDGGGTQYF.

This rearrangement joins TRBV27 to TRBJ2-1; TRBD2 is a possible D gene (5 bases). The V end lost 5 bases, the J end lost 2 bases, and 19 bases lay between the germline ends. Germline lookup yields CDR1 MNHEY and CDR2 SMNVEV (reference sequence). This CDR3 has 17 residues. CDR3 amino acids: CASSPEEGLSPYNEQFF. CDR3 nucleotide sequence: TGTGCCAGCAGTCCGGAAGAGGGCCTTTCCCCCTACAATGAGCAGTTCTTC.

To note about this clone: The same CDR3 can be traced to other DNA sequences in this sample. The genes are TRBV28 and TRBJ1-3, with D unresolved. The germline V and J ends were trimmed by 3 bases and 4 bases, with 10 bases remaining between them. The CDR3 runs to 14 residues. Germline V gene data show CDR1 as MDHEN and CDR2 as SYDVKM. In DNA form, the CDR3 reads TGTGCCAGCAGTTTGGGGATATCAGGAAACACCATATATTTT. Translation gives CASSLGISGNTIYF.

The chain joins TRBV28 to TRBJ1-5; possible D gene TRBD1, 5 bases. V dropped 4 bases and J dropped 1 base, with 8 bases sitting between them. The CDR3 contains 14 residues. Germline CDR1 reads MDHEN; CDR2 reads SYDVKM. CDR3 loop: CASSYRDSNQPQHF. CDR3 DNA sequence: TGTGCCAGCAGTTACCGGGACAGCAATCAGCCCCAGCATTTT.

This clone appeared once. The chain employs TRBV19 and TRBJ2-7; D is possibly TRBD1 (5 bases). V lost 3 bases to trimming and J lost 3 bases, with 12 bases between them. CDR1 LNHDA and CDR2 SQIVND come from the germline V gene (reference sequence). This CDR3 spans 14 amino acids. In DNA, the CDR3 is TGTGCCAGTAGTATGGGGCAGGTCGGCTACGAGCAGTACTTC. Translation: CASSMGQVGYEQYF.

The chain recombines TRBV5-5 with TRBJ2-7; D gene ambiguous. The CDR3 contains 14 residues. Germline-derived CDR1 and CDR2 are SGHKS and YYEKEE (reference sequence). V lost 0 bases, J lost 3 bases, and 10 bases lay in between. The DNA for the CDR3 is TGTGCCAGCAGCTTGGACCCGGTAGTCTACGAGCAGTACTTC. Translating it yields CASSLDPVVYEQYF.

This clone was counted once. The chain is built from TRBV7-9 and TRBJ2-2, with TRBD2 identical over 7 bases. Germline CDR1 is SEHNR and CDR2 is FQNEAQ (reference sequence). The CDR3 runs to 14 residues. The junction had 7 bases not matched to a gene; V was cut back by 5 bases and J by 7 bases. Here the CDR3 reads CASSPWEGNGELFF. The CDR3 DNA follows: TGTGCCAGCAGCCCATGGGAGGGCAACGGGGAGCTGTTTTTT.

This clone was detected once. Here the CDR3 reads CASSPPVGSPLHF. The DNA for the CDR3 is TGTGCCAGTAGTCCCCCTGTCGGTTCACCCCTCCACTTT. This chain links TRBV19 with TRBJ1-6; D is unclear. This CDR3 has 13 amino acids. The V and J ends lost 5 bases and 9 bases respectively, with 11 bases between them. CDR1 and CDR2 from the germline V gene are LNHDA and SQIVND (reference sequence).

The J gene is TRBJ2-7, the V gene TRBV9; TRBD1 aligns across 7 bases. The junction had 12 bases not matched to a gene; V was cut back by 4 bases and J by 2 bases. Germline V lookup: CDR1 SGDLS, CDR2 YYNGEE. The CDR3 sequence is 16 residues long. This CDR3 reads CASSLGRTGSAYEQYF. CDR3 in DNA: TGTGCCAGCAGCCTCGGGCGGACAGGTAGTGCCTACGAGCAGTACTTC.

The DNA of the CDR3 is TGCGCCAGCAGCCCAAGCGGGGGGCCTGCAAACGAGCAGTACTTC. Residues: CASSPSGGPANEQYF. The chain employs TRBV4-1 and TRBJ2-7; 9 nucleotides align to TRBD2. With V trimmed by 4 bases and J by 5 bases, 9 bases remained unmatched. Germline V lookup: CDR1 MGHRA, CDR2 YSYEKL. This CDR3 spans 15 amino acids.

In this sample, this clone turned up a few times. The rearrangement links TRBV25-1 to TRBJ1-1, with D uncertain. The germline V gene encodes CDR1 MGHDK and CDR2 SYGVNS. This CDR3 region has 12 residues. Trimming took 4 bases from V and 1 from J, leaving 4 bases between them. The CDR3 region has the DNA TGTGCCAGCAGTGGTTGGAACACTGAAGCTTTCTTT. Translating it yields CASSGWNTEAFF.

This clone was recorded only once. This chain joins TRBV7-2 and TRBJ2-7; unclear D gene. Per the germline V gene, CDR1 is SGHTA and CDR2 is FQGNSA. The CDR3 runs 13 residues. Deletions cut 2 bases from V and 3 bases from J, with 8 bases between. In DNA form, the CDR3 reads TGTGCCAGCAGCTTACATGTGCGCTACGAGCAGTACTTC. Residues: CASSLHVRYEQYF. Looking up the rest from reference TRBV7-2 and TRBJ2-7 gives the full variable domain: GAGVSQSPSNKVTEKGKDVELRCDPISGHTALYWYRQSLGQGLEFLIYFQGNSAPDKSGLPSDRFSAERTGGSVSTLTIQRTQQEDSAVYLCASSLHVRYEQYFGPGTRLTVT.

The rearrangement uses TRBV2 and TRBJ2-7, with D perhaps assigned TRBD1 or TRBD2 (7 bases each). This CDR3 has 17 amino acids. The germline CDR1 and CDR2 sequences are SNHLY and FYNNEI. V shed 3 bases and J shed 2 bases, with 20 bases lying between them. CDR3: CASSEGGTDGFPYEQYF. CDR3 DNA sequence: TGTGCCAGCAGTGAGGGAGGGACAGATGGGTTTCCCTACGAGCAGTACTTC.

As to this clone: Other DNA sequences in the same sample also yield this CDR3. This sequence joins TRBV7-9 and TRBJ2-7; 9 nucleotides align to TRBD1. Germline V gene sequence: CDR1 SEHNR, CDR2 FQNEAQ (reference sequence). There are 15 residues in the CDR3. The V segment lost 5 bases and the J segment 0 bases; nucleotides outside the gene matches: 5. The CDR3 DNA reads TGTGCCAGCAGCCCCGGGACAGGGCCCTCCTACGAGCAGTACTTC. Its translation: CASSPGTGPSYEQYF.

The rearrangement uses TRBV7-3 and TRBJ1-1; a possible D gene is TRBD1 (6 bases). CDR1 SGHTA and CDR2 FQGTGA come from the germline V gene. With 4 bases removed from V and 0 bases from J, the gap between germline ends came to 9 bases. This CDR3 is 14 amino acids long. The CDR3 bases are TGTGCCAGCAGCTCCGGGACACTGAACACTGAAGCTTTCTTT. Translated, it gives CASSSGTLNTEAFF.

This clone was seen once. The CDR3 spells CAINGQGLNTEAFF. For the CDR3, the DNA is TGTGCCATCAACGGACAGGGGTTGAACACTGAAGCTTTCTTT. The chain has TRBV10-3 and TRBJ1-1; 9 bases agree with TRBD1. CDR1 ENHRY and CDR2 SYGVKD come from the germline V gene. The CDR3 is made up of 14 amino acids. V shed 7 bases and J 0 bases; nucleotides not matched to a gene: 3.

V gene TRBV7-9 combines with J gene TRBJ2-7; 9 bases are a match to TRBD1. The CDR3 runs 16 residues. After removal of 3 bases from V and 3 bases from J, the junction contained 9 bases not matched to a gene. Germline CDR1 SEHNR, CDR2 FQNEAQ (reference sequence). The CDR3: CASSFAPGQGSYEQYF. The CDR3 coding sequence is TGTGCCAGCAGCTTCGCTCCGGGACAGGGTAGCTACGAGCAGTACTTC.

The chain is built from TRBV10-3 and TRBJ2-1, with TRBD2 matching over 9 bases. This CDR3 spans 17 amino acids. Germline-derived CDR1 and CDR2 are ENHRY and SYGVKD. Trimming took 0 bases from V and 7 from J; bases not matched to a gene: 10. CDR3 bases: TGTGCCATCAGTGAGTCGAAGGGGCTAGCGGGGAGTAATGAGCAGTTCTTC. Translating it yields CAISESKGLAGSNEQFF.

The chain joins TRBV11-2 to TRBJ2-7; D may be TRBD1 (6 bases). The CDR3 covers 16 residues. Germline V gene sequence: CDR1 SGHAT, CDR2 FQNNGV. Trimming pared 1 base from V and 3 bases from J, leaving 16 bases between. CDR3 sequence: CASSLGDTGAFYEQYF. DNA of the CDR3: TGTGCCAGCAGCTTAGGGGACACCGGGGCCTTCTACGAGCAGTACTTC.

The rearrangement joins TRBV27 to TRBJ2-1; D gene uncertain. Trimming took off 2 bases at V and 0 bases at J, with 11 bases between the two ends. CDR3 length: 16 amino acids. CDR1 MNHEY and CDR2 SMNVEV come from the germline V gene (reference sequence). CDR3 sequence reads: CASSLKSPSSYNEQFF. Here the CDR3 DNA reads TGTGCCAGCAGTTTAAAGAGCCCGAGCTCCTACAATGAGCAGTTCTTC.

This chain uses TRBV6-1 with TRBJ2-3; 10 bases are shared with TRBD2. After removal of 2 bases from V and 2 bases from J, the junction contained 4 bases not matched to a gene. The CDR3 contains 16 residues. Germline V gene data show CDR1 as MNHNS and CDR2 as SASEGT. The CDR3, as DNA: TGTGCCAGCAGTGAACAAGCGGGAGGGCCCACAGATACGCAGTATTTT. Its translation is CASSEQAGGPTDTQYF.

Notes on this clone: The same CDR3 can be traced to other DNA sequences in this sample. The V and J genes are TRBV27 and TRBJ2-2, with TRBD2 identical over 12 bases. The V segment lost 3 bases and the J segment 5 bases; nucleotides outside the gene matches: 1. The CDR3 covers 15 residues. Germline V gene sequence: CDR1 MNHEY, CDR2 SMNVEV (reference sequence). The CDR3 here is CASSLGTSGTGELFF. The CDR3 DNA is TGTGCCAGCAGTTTGGGGACTAGCGGGACCGGGGAGCTGTTTTTT.

The chain has TRBV7-9 and TRBJ2-5; TRBD2 agrees at 11 bases. Germline CDR1 reads SEHNR; CDR2 reads FQNEAQ (reference sequence). The CDR3 is made up of 17 amino acids. Germline trimming cut 1 base from V and 2 bases from J; bases unmatched to any gene: 6. The CDR3 is CASSLVGLAANQETQYF. In DNA form, the CDR3 reads TGTGCCAGCAGCTTAGTGGGACTAGCGGCGAATCAAGAGACCCAGTACTTC.

This chain joins TRBV5-4 and TRBJ2-1; D gene unclear. Germline CDR1 reads SGHNT; CDR2 reads YYREEE (reference sequence). This CDR3 is built from 11 residues. Trimming left V 5 bases short and J 6 bases short, with 6 bases between. CDR3 loop: CASSSLNEQFF. Written as DNA, the CDR3 is TGTGCCAGCAGTTCCCTCAATGAGCAGTTCTTC. Variable domain in full (rest from reference TRBV5-4 and TRBJ2-1): ETGVTQSPTHLIKTRGQQVTLRCSSQSGHNTVSWYQQALGQGPQFIFQYYREEENGRGNFPPRFSGLQFPNYSSELNVNALELDDSALYLCASSSLNEQFFGPGTRLTVL.